This entry lists 30 T cell receptor beta chains sequenced from one sample in a study of cytotoxic CD8 clonotypes in ibrutinib-treated CLL. Profiling relied on immunoSEQ multiplex PCR, and the TCRdb table lists in-frame clones only, not all of them. The sample has some 120,000 clones, less than 90% seen once. The specimen comprised PBMCs, sampled after 24 months of ibrutinib treatment. The origin of the receptors is a human donor with chronic lymphocytic leukemia.

This chain links TRBV2 with TRBJ2-3; D is possibly TRBD2 (6 bases). Germline V CDR1 and CDR2: SNHLY, FYNNEI. V lost 4 bases to trimming and J lost 2 bases, with 13 bases between them. This CDR3 has 15 amino acids. The chain's CDR3 is CASSVWGVPTDTQYF. The DNA for the CDR3 is TGTGCCAGCAGTGTTTGGGGGGTCCCCACAGATACGCAGTATTTT. Drawing the rest from reference TRBV2 and TRBJ2-3, the complete variable domain is EPEVTQTPSHQVTQMGQEVILRCVPISNHLYFYWYRQILGQKVEFLVSFYNNEISEKSEIFDDQFSVERPDGSNFTLKIRSTKLEDSAMYFCASSVWGVPTDTQYFGPGTRLTVL.

V gene TRBV29-1 combines with J gene TRBJ1-3; D might be TRBD1 (5 bases). The length of the CDR3 is 14 residues. Germline loops: CDR1 SQVTM, CDR2 ANQGSEA. Trimming removed 4 bases from V and 0 bases from J, with 10 bases in between. The CDR3 DNA reads as TGCAGCGTTGCCCCAGGGACCTCTGGAAACACCATATATTTT. Translating it yields CSVAPGTSGNTIYF. The variable domain in full, completed from reference TRBV29-1 and TRBJ1-3, reads SAVISQKPSRDICQRGTSLTIQCQVDSQVTMMFWYRQQPGQSLTLIATANQGSEATYESGFVIDKFPISRPNLTFSTLTVSNMSPEDSSIYLCSVAPGTSGNTIYFGEGSWLTVV.

This clone has only a few counts. V is TRBV29-1 and J is TRBJ1-1; a possible D gene is TRBD1 (6 bases). CDR3 size: 13 residues. The germline gives CDR1 SQVTM, CDR2 ANQGSEA. Trimming removed 6 bases at V and 1 base at J, with 12 bases between. The CDR3: CSVGSGANTEAFF. The CDR3 nucleotides are TGCAGCGTGGGGTCGGGGGCGAACACTGAAGCTTTCTTT.

This clone has just a few counts. The rearrangement joins TRBV10-3 to TRBJ1-5, with D possibly TRBD1 on 5 matching bases. The CDR3 extends over 15 amino acids. Germline V gene data show CDR1 as ENHRY and CDR2 as SYGVKD. The V and J ends lost 0 bases and 1 base respectively, with 7 bases between them. CDR3 DNA sequence: TGTGCCATCAGTGAGTCCGGGGGAAGCAATCAGCCCCAGCATTTT. Encoded protein: CAISESGGSNQPQHF.

This clone was detected a few times. This sequence joins TRBV7-9 and TRBJ1-1, with D uncertain. CDR3 size: 13 residues. Germline V CDR1 and CDR2: SEHNR, FQNEAQ (reference sequence). Deletions cut 2 bases from V and 8 bases from J, with 12 bases between. For the CDR3, the DNA is TGTGCCAGCAGCTTAAATGCCCCATGGGAAGCTTTCTTT. It codes for CASSLNAPWEAFF. The variable domain in full, with the rest retrieved from reference TRBV7-9 and TRBJ1-1, is DTGVSQNPRHKITKRGQNVTFRCDPISEHNRLYWYRQTLGQGPEFLTYFQNEAQLEKSRLLSDRFSAERPKGSFSTLEIQRTEQGDSAMYLCASSLNAPWEAFFGQGTRLTVV.

The chain employs TRBV2 and TRBJ1-1; tentative D call: TRBD1 (5 bases). Germline-derived CDR1 and CDR2 are SNHLY and FYNNEI. V shed 5 bases and J shed 2 bases, with 12 bases lying between them. The CDR3 is made up of 14 amino acids. CDR3 nucleotides: TGTGCCAGCAGTCCTACGACAGTCAACACTGAAGCTTTCTTT. Translation: CASSPTTVNTEAFF.

J is TRBJ1-1 and V is TRBV5-1; D is ambiguous. The V gene's germline CDR1 is SGHRS and CDR2 YFSETQ. This CDR3 is built from 18 residues. V was shortened by 1 base and J by 0 bases, with 19 bases between the two germline ends. CDR3 nucleotide sequence: TGCGCCAGCAGCTTGTGGTCGGCCGAGGGAGCTATGAACACTGAAGCTTTCTTT. Translation gives CASSLWSAEGAMNTEAFF.

The gene calls are TRBV6-1 and TRBJ1-2, with D hard to call. V was cut by 6 bases and J by 4 bases, with 12 bases left in between. Germline CDR1 MNHNS, CDR2 SASEGT. CDR3 length: 13 residues. CDR3 amino acids: CASRDLSLYGYTF. CDR3 DNA: TGTGCCAGCAGGGATCTGTCGCTCTATGGCTACACCTTC.

The V call is TRBV2, the J call TRBJ2-3; 7 bases are a match to TRBD2. The germline gives CDR1 SNHLY, CDR2 FYNNEI. The CDR3 runs 14 residues. The V gene end was trimmed by 11 bases and the J gene end by 2 bases; junction bases not matched to a gene: 10. DNA of the CDR3: TGTGCCGCGGGGGACCAGACGATCACAGATACGCAGTATTTT. It codes for CAAGDQTITDTQYF.

The chain links TRBV6-5 to TRBJ2-3; 10 bases are shared with TRBD2. J gave up 4 bases and V 4 bases, and 5 bases lay outside the gene matches. This CDR3 is 15 amino acids long. Germline-derived CDR1 and CDR2 are MNHEY and SVGAGI. For the CDR3, the DNA is TGTGCCAGCAGTTGGATGACTAGCGGGTCAGATACGCAGTATTTT. It specifies CASSWMTSGSDTQYF.

CDR3 in amino acids: CASSFGTKNIQYF. The CDR3 DNA is TGTGCCAGCAGCTTCGGGACCAAAAACATTCAGTACTTC. The V and J genes are TRBV7-2 and TRBJ2-4; weak D call: TRBD2 (5 bases). V lost 3 bases to trimming and J lost 2 bases, with 5 bases between them. The CDR3 totals 13 residues. Germline V CDR1 and CDR2: SGHTA, FQGNSA.

This sequence joins TRBV7-9 and TRBJ1-2, with TRBD1 as a possible D gene (6 bases). V dropped 5 bases and J dropped 5 bases, with 18 bases sitting between them. Germline lookup yields CDR1 SEHNR and CDR2 FQNEAQ (reference sequence). This CDR3 spans 15 amino acids. The DNA for the CDR3 is TGTGCCAGCAGCCCCCTGAGGGGGAGAGAGTATGGCTACACCTTC. Protein product: CASSPLRGREYGYTF.

The V and J genes are TRBV6-1 and TRBJ1-4; D gene unclear. The V gene lost 1 base and the J gene lost 2 bases, with 11 bases spanning the gap. The CDR3 is made up of 16 amino acids. The germline V gene encodes CDR1 MNHNS and CDR2 SASEGT. CDR3 residues: CASSEVYGRTNEKLFF. CDR3 DNA: TGTGCCAGCAGTGAAGTGTATGGGCGGACTAATGAAAAACTGTTTTTT.

This clone was observed once. This same CDR3 is encoded by further DNA sequences in the sample. The chain combines TRBV30 with TRBJ2-3; D is undetermined. Trimming stripped 1 base from V and 0 bases from J, with 8 bases between. The CDR3 sequence is 14 residues long. Germline V gene data show CDR1 as GTSNPN and CDR2 as SVGIG (reference sequence). CDR3: CAWSADTSTDTQYF. The CDR3 DNA reads TGTGCCTGGAGTGCCGATACTAGCACAGATACGCAGTATTTT. The entire variable domain, with the rest obtained from reference TRBV30 and TRBJ2-3, is as follows: SQTIHQWPATLVQPVGSPLSLECTVEGTSNPNLYWYRQAAGRGLQLLFYSVGIGQISSEVPQNLSASRPQDRQFILSSKKLLLSDSGFYLCAWSADTSTDTQYFGPGTRLTVL.

This chain joins TRBV4-2 and TRBJ2-3; possible D gene TRBD2, 5 bases. Looked up from germline, CDR1 is LGHNA and CDR2 is YNFKEQ. V was pared by 1 base and J by 0 bases, with 11 bases between. The CDR3 has 16 amino acids. The CDR3 DNA follows: TGTGCCAGCAGCCAAGGGGCGGGCGTTAGCACAGATACGCAGTATTTT. It translates to CASSQGAGVSTDTQYF.

The chain recombines TRBV27 with TRBJ1-6, with D uncertain. The germline V gene has CDR1 MNHEY and CDR2 SMNVEV (reference sequence). V shed 5 bases and J shed 14 bases, with 16 bases lying between them. CDR3 size: 13 residues. DNA for the CDR3: TGTGCCAGCAGTCCCCTCAGTGGGTCGGCCCTCCACTTT. It is translated as CASSPLSGSALHF.

This clone was found a few times. The chain has TRBV7-2 and TRBJ2-2; unclear D gene. Germline loops: CDR1 SGHTA, CDR2 FQGNSA. The CDR3 extends over 13 amino acids. Trimming shortened V by 3 bases and J by 9 bases, and 11 bases separated the two germline ends. CDR3: CASSFDGVRELFF. Here the CDR3 DNA reads TGTGCCAGCAGCTTCGATGGGGTCCGGGAGCTGTTTTTT. Filled out from reference TRBV7-2 and TRBJ2-2, the complete variable domain reads GAGVSQSPSNKVTEKGKDVELRCDPISGHTALYWYRQSLGQGLEFLIYFQGNSAPDKSGLPSDRFSAERTGGSVSTLTIQRTQQEDSAVYLCASSFDGVRELFFGEGSRLTVL.

The genes are TRBV2 and TRBJ1-5, with TRBD1 matching over 11 bases. The CDR3 totals 18 residues. CDR1 and CDR2 (germline): SNHLY, FYNNEI. The trim removed 6 bases at V and 0 bases at J, leaving 10 bases unmatched. The CDR3 sequence: CASSGGTGGGYSNQPQHF. The CDR3 DNA reads TGTGCCAGCAGCGGGGGGACAGGGGGTGGGTATAGCAATCAGCCCCAGCATTTT.

CDR3: CASSFGGLGNTIYF. CDR3 nucleotide sequence: TGTGCCAGCAGTTTTGGGGGGCTTGGAAACACCATATATTTT. This chain links TRBV28 with TRBJ1-3; TRBD1 might be the D (6 bases). The CDR3 totals 14 residues. CDR1 and CDR2 (germline): MDHEN, SYDVKM. Trimming took 3 bases from V and 3 from J, leaving 9 bases between them.

The rearrangement links TRBV2 to TRBJ1-6, with TRBD1 matching 10 bases. Germline-derived CDR1 and CDR2 are SNHLY and FYNNEI. The CDR3 covers 14 residues. Trimming at V came to 6 bases and at J to 15 bases, leaving 11 bases not matched to a gene. The CDR3 DNA follows: TGTGCCAGCAGACAGACAGGGGGCCTTAATCTCCTCCACTTT. Translating gives CASRQTGGLNLLHF.

The chain links TRBV6-6 to TRBJ1-5; TRBD1 is a possible D gene (6 bases). The CDR3 consists of 14 residues. Trimming cost V 7 bases and J 6 bases, with 16 bases left between them. Germline V gene data show CDR1 as MNHNY and CDR2 as SVGAGI (reference sequence). The CDR3: CASTKERGGQPQHF. Here the CDR3 DNA reads TGTGCCAGCACTAAAGAAAGGGGGGGTCAGCCCCAGCATTTT.

In its sample, this clone was seen a few times. V gene TRBV18 combines with J gene TRBJ1-2, with 8 bases identical to TRBD1. Germline CDR1 and CDR2: KGHSH and LQKENI. The ends lost 6 bases at V and 2 bases at J; junction bases unmatched: 2. The CDR3 extends over 13 amino acids. CDR3: CASSGQANYGYTF. As DNA, the CDR3 is TGTGCCAGCTCGGGACAGGCCAACTATGGCTACACCTTC.

The rearrangement uses TRBV19 and TRBJ1-5; 12 bases are shared with TRBD1. In germline, CDR1 is LNHDA, CDR2 SQIVND (reference sequence). CDR3 size: 19 residues. The V segment lost 8 bases and the J segment 0 bases; nucleotides outside the gene matches: 14. The CDR3 loop is CASPTNRDRGPYSNQPQHF. The CDR3 nucleotides are TGTGCCAGTCCAACCAACCGGGACAGGGGGCCATATAGCAATCAGCCCCAGCATTTT.

This chain uses TRBV7-3 with TRBJ1-2; TRBD1 is a possible D gene (5 bases). This CDR3 has 15 residues. CDR1 is SGHTA, CDR2 FQGTGA, per germline. V lost 0 bases and J 8 bases, leaving 16 bases between the germline ends. DNA for the CDR3: TGTGCCAGCAGCTTAACCCCCGGTATAGGGGACGGCTACACCTTC. This translates into CASSLTPGIGDGYTF.

The chain employs TRBV6-1 and TRBJ1-3; TRBD1 is a possible D gene (5 bases). Per germline, CDR1 MNHNS and CDR2 SASEGT. The CDR3 sequence is 15 residues long. V lost 5 bases to trimming and J lost 1 base, with 12 bases between them. The CDR3 DNA follows: TGTGCCAGCAGTTCTCAAGGGGTTTCTGGAAACACCATATATTTT. Translation gives CASSSQGVSGNTIYF.

The chain employs TRBV7-8 and TRBJ2-5, with D possibly being TRBD2 (5 bases). The germline gives CDR1 SGHVS, CDR2 FQNEAQ. This CDR3 region has 13 residues. V was pared by 3 bases and J by 5 bases, with 10 bases between. The chain's CDR3 is CASSFGRGETQYF. CDR3 nucleotides: TGTGCCAGCAGCTTCGGTCGAGGGGAGACCCAGTACTTC.

The rearrangement links TRBV4-3 to TRBJ1-6, with a possible D match to TRBD1 (5 bases). Germline V gene data show CDR1 as LGHNA and CDR2 as YSLEER. V was clipped by 4 bases and J by 7 bases, with 14 bases between them. There are 15 residues in the CDR3. Here the CDR3 reads CASSRRAGPNSPLHF. The CDR3 nucleotides read TGCGCCAGCAGCCGACGGGCAGGGCCAAATTCACCCCTCCACTTT.

V gene TRBV7-2 combines with J gene TRBJ2-7; possibly TRBD1 or TRBD2 for D (5 bases each). There are 17 residues in the CDR3. The V gene's germline CDR1 is SGHTA and CDR2 FQGNSA. V dropped 4 bases and J dropped 3 bases, with 22 bases sitting between them. The CDR3 spells CASSSPTGPGSFYEQYF. For the CDR3, the DNA is TGTGCCAGCAGCTCACCTACGGGGCCAGGTAGTTTCTACGAGCAGTACTTC.

The DNA for the CDR3 is TGTGCCAGCAGCGCCCGATGGGAAGGGGGAGAGACCCAGTACTTC. This encodes CASSARWEGGETQYF. The rearrangement links TRBV9 to TRBJ2-5; a possible D gene is TRBD1 (6 bases). The CDR3 is made up of 15 amino acids. Germline CDR1 and CDR2: SGDLS and YYNGEE. Trimming took off 3 bases at V and 4 bases at J, with 16 bases between the two ends.

The genes are TRBV7-9 and TRBJ2-1; 11 bases are shared with TRBD2. This CDR3 region has 18 residues. Germline V gene data show CDR1 as SEHNR and CDR2 as FQNEAQ (reference sequence). V shed 5 bases, J shed 8 bases, and the junction held 17 bases outside the gene matches. This CDR3 reads CASSQNRRGLAAGHEQFF. CDR3 nucleotides: TGTGCCAGCAGCCAGAACAGACGGGGACTAGCGGCCGGACATGAGCAGTTCTTC.